This T cell receptor (beta chain) was retrieved from a study of cytomegalovirus exposure and HLA in healthy donors. Study outcomes and limitations: The number of N-insertions in an Asian-associated ancestry cluster was reportedly below the approximately 680-donor mean in a later analysis. Later on, a genetic analysis was performed. It linked a missense variant in DCLRE1C with V- and J-gene trimming of TCR beta. The majority of TCR sequences were rare, yet some public TCRs appeared in many donors. Previously analyzed data showed that most TCR beta V segments were productive at a frequency of about 87% or about 30%.

The PCR employed 60 Vbeta primers together with 13 Jbeta primers. Sequenced by immunoSEQ multiplex PCR; TCRdb stores in-frame clones only, minus some. The sample yields approximately 190,000 clones, of which the top ten take up about 6.5%. This CDR3 spans 12 amino acids. From germline, CDR1 is SGHNT and CDR2 YYREEE (reference sequence). V was pared by 4 bases and J by 8 bases, with 10 bases between. Of note for this clone: No antigen is known for it.

The origin of this receptor is a man between 25 and 39 years old in good health and CMV-seronegative. The chain employs TRBV5-4 and TRBJ2-1; tentatively, D is TRBD2 (5 bases). Specimen: PBMCs. DNA of the CDR3: TGTGCCAGCAGCATCCTTAGCGATGAGCAGTTCTTC. It yields the protein CASSILSDEQFF.